The present TCR beta chain was sequenced within a study of T cells in Graves' hyperthyroidism and ophthalmopathy. What was amplified from RNA transcripts were TCR beta CDR3 regions. First-round RT-PCR with HTBI primers amplified the TCR CDR3 region. One entry per CDR3 protein results from TCRdb running MiXCR on the multiplex PCR reads. The sample carries roughly 520,000 distinct CDR3 sequences, around 22% recorded once. Trimming removed 4 bases from V and 3 bases from J, with 7 bases in between. Germline V CDR1 and CDR2: LNHDA, SQIVND (reference sequence). The CDR3 extends over 13 amino acids. This clonotype was detected many times.

This TCR came from a woman aged 25 to 39 with Graves' ophthalmopathy. The sample taken for sequencing was blood. The rearrangement joins TRBV19 to TRBJ1-5, with no clear D. This CDR3 is CASSNWDNQPQHF. In DNA, the CDR3 is TGTGCCAGTAGTAACTGGGACAATCAGCCCCAGCATTTT.